The T cell receptor (beta chain) described here comes from a study of vaccination effects on CD4 cells after COVID-19. Overall study: Everyone in the study got two shots of either the BNT162b2 or mRNA-1273 vaccine. Sampling of a couple of convalescent patients took place 16 days and one week prior to vaccination. Study-wide results and limits: In people who had recovered, most post-vaccine spike-reactive clones were new vaccine-induced clones.

Comment on this clone: Its target is unknown.

V lost 1 base, J lost 6 bases, and 4 bases stayed unmatched. Germline V gives CDR1 LGHDT, CDR2 YNNKEL (reference sequence). The CDR3 consists of 14 residues. Expansion with viral peptide pools was applied to antigen-specific CD4+ T cells by the ViraFEST assay prior to sequencing. The culture ran for 10 days, and then CD4+ T cells were isolated. SARS-CoV-2 infection was confirmed by PCR in the person between March and December 2020. TCRdb's copy holds only in-frame clones and misses some; the assay was immunoSEQ multiplex PCR. The data contain around 25,000 clones, approximately 69% of them seen just once; the ten biggest clones take up roughly a sixth.

Sequences were derived from CD4+ T cells from PBMCs cultured with SARS-CoV-2 spike peptides, sampled before COVID-19 vaccination. V and J are TRBV3-1 (or the pseudogene TRBV3-2) and TRBJ2-3, with 7 bases lining up with TRBD1. This clonotype was sampled from a human donor who had a prior SARS-CoV-2 infection. CDR3 nucleotides: TGTGCCAGCAGCCAAGTACAGGGGACCGATACGCAGTATTTT. Encoded protein: CASSQVQGTDTQYF.